This is a list of T cell receptor beta chains from one sample in a study of T cells after yellow fever vaccination. One entry per CDR3 protein, called by TCRdb with MiXCR from the 5' RACE reads. Seen here are about 550,000 distinct CDR3 sequences, roughly 19% observed once, and the top ten hold 13% to 15%. Sequenced material: PBMCs, taken 15 days after the yellow fever booster vaccination. The receptors were sampled from a man under 40 who received the YFV17D yellow fever vaccine. CDR3s leave out the opening cysteine and the closing phenylalanine or tryptophan. The order of the fields is V gene, CDR3 protein.

TRBV10-3	AISEPTSGRGYEQF
TRBV20-1	SAPRLAGGPNEQF
TRBV11-2	ASSSQEVMTYEQY
TRBV5-6	ASSTAGTAKNIQY
TRBV14	ASSRWVNTEAF
TRBV7-7	ASSPRTGGTETQY
TRBV19	ASSIEWTGELF
TRBV9	ASSEGPPVAYNEQF
TRBV19	ASSNDGTTPYEQF
TRBV7-3	ASSLQPSGRSYTGELF